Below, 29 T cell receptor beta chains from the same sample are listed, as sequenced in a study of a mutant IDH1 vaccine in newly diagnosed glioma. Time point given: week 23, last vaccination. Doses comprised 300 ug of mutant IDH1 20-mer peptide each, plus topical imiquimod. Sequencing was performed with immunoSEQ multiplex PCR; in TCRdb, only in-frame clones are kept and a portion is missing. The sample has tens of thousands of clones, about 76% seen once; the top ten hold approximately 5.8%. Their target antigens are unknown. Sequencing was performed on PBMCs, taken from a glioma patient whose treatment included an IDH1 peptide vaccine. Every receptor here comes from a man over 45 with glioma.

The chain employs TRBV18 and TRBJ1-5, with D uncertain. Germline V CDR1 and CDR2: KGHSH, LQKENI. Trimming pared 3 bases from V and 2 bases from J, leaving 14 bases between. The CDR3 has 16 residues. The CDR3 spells CASSPVGPGGNQPQHF. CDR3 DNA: TGTGCCAGCTCACCCGTAGGCCCCGGGGGCAATCAGCCCCAGCATTTT.

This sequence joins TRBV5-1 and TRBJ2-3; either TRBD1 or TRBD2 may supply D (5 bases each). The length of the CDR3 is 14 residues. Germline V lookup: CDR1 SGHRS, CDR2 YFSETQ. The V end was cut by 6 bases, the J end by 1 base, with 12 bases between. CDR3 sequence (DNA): TGCGCCAGCACCGCCGTGGGGGGCACAGATACGCAGTATTTT. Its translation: CASTAVGGTDTQYF.

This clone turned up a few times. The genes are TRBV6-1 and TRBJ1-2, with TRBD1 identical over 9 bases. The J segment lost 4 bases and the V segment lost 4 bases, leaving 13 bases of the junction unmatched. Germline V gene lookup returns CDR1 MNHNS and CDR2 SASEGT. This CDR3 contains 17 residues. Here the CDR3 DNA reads TGTGCCAGCAGTGCAATTTCGCCGGGACAGGGAGGCTATGGCTACACCTTC. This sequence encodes CASSAISPGQGGYGYTF.

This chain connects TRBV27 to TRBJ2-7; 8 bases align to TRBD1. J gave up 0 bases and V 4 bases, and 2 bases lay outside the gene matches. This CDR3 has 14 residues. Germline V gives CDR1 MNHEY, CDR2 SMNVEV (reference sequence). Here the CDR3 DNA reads TGTGCCAGCAGTTGGACAGGGCCCTCCTACGAGCAGTACTTC. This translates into CASSWTGPSYEQYF.

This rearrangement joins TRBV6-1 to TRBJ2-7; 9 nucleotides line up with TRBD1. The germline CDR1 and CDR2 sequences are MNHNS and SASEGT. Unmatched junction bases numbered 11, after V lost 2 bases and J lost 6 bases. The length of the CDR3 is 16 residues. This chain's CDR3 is CASSEIAGTGPVEQYF. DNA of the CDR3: TGTGCCAGCAGTGAAATTGCCGGGACAGGGCCGGTCGAGCAGTACTTC.

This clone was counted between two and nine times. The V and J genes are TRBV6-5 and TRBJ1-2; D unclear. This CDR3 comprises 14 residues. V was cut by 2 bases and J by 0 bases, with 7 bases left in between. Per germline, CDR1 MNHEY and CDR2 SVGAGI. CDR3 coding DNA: TGTGCCAGCAGTTACGACGGAACTAACTATGGCTACACCTTC. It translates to CASSYDGTNYGYTF.

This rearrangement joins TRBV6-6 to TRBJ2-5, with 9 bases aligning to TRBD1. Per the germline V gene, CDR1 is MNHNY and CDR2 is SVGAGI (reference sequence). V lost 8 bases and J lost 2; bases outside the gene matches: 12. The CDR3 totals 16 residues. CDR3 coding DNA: TGTGCCAGCGAGGGGGGACAGGGCCCTTTACAAGAGACCCAGTACTTC. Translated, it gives CASEGGQGPLQETQYF.

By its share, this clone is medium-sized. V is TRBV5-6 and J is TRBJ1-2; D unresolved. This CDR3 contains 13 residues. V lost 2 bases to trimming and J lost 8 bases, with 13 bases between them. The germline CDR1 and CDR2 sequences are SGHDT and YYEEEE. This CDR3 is CASSLSRTSGYTF. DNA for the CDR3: TGTGCCAGCAGCTTAAGCCGGACCTCGGGCTACACCTTC.

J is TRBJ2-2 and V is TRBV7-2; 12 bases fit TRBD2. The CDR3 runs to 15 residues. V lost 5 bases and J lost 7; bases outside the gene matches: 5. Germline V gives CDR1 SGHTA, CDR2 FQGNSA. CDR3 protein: CASSIGLAGSGELFF. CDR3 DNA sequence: TGTGCCAGCAGCATTGGACTAGCGGGGAGCGGGGAGCTGTTTTTT. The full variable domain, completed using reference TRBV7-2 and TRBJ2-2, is GAGVSQSPSNKVTEKGKDVELRCDPISGHTALYWYRQSLGQGLEFLIYFQGNSAPDKSGLPSDRFSAERTGGSVSTLTIQRTQQEDSAVYLCASSIGLAGSGELFFGEGSRLTVL.

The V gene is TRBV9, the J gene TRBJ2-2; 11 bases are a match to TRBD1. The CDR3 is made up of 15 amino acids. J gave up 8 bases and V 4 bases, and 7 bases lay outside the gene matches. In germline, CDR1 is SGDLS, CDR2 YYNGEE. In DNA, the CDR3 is TGTGCCAGCAGCCCCCGGACAGGGGGCTGGGGGGAGCTGTTTTTT. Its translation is CASSPRTGGWGELFF. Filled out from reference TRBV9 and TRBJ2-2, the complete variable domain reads DSGVTQTPKHLITATGQRVTLRCSPRSGDLSVYWYQQSLDQGLQFLIQYYNGEERAKGNILERFSAQQFPDLHSELNLSSLELGDSALYFCASSPRTGGWGELFFGEGSRLTVL.

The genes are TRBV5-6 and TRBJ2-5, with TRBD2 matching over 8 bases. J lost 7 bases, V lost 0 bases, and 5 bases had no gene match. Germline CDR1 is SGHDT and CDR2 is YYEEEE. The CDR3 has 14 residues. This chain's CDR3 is CASSLASGRGTQYF. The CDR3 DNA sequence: TGTGCCAGCAGCTTGGCGTCCGGGAGGGGGACCCAGTACTTC.

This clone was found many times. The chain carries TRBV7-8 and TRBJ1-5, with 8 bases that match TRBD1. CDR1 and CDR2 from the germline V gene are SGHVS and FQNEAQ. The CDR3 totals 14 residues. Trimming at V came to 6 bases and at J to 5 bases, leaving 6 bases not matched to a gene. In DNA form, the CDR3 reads TGTGCCAGCAGGTCCGACAGGGGATATCAGCCCCAGCATTTT. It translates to CASRSDRGYQPQHF.

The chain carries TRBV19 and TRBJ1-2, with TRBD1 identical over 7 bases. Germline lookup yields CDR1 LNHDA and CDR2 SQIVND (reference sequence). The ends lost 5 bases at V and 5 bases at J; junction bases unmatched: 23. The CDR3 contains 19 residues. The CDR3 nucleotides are TGTGCCAGTAGTGTCTGGGACAGCTTCTCTACTCCCAGCTTGTATGGCTACACCTTC. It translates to CASSVWDSFSTPSLYGYTF.

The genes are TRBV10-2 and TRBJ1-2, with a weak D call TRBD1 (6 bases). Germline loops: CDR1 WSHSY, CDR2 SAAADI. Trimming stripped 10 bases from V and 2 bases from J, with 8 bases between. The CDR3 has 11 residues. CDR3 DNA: TGCGCCACGGACAGCAACTATGGCTACACCTTC. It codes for CATDSNYGYTF.

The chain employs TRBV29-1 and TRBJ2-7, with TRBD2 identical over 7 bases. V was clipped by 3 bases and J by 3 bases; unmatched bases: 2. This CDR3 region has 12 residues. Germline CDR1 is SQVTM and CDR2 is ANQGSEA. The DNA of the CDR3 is TGCAGCGTTGACCAGCGGGGCTACGAGCAGTACTTC. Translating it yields CSVDQRGYEQYF.

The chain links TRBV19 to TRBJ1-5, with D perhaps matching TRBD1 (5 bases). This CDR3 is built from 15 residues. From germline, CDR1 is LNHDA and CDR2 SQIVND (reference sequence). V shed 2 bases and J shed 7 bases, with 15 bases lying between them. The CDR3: CASSISEGTRQPQHF. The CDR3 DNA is TGTGCCAGTAGTATATCGGAGGGGACGAGGCAGCCCCAGCATTTT.

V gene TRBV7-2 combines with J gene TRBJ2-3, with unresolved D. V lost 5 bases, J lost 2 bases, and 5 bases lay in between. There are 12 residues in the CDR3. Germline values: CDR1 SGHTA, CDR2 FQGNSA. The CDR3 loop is CASSPDTDTQYF. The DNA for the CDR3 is TGTGCCAGCAGCCCGGACACAGATACGCAGTATTTT. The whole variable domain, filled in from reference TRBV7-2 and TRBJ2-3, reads GAGVSQSPSNKVTEKGKDVELRCDPISGHTALYWYRQSLGQGLEFLIYFQGNSAPDKSGLPSDRFSAERTGGSVSTLTIQRTQQEDSAVYLCASSPDTDTQYFGPGTRLTVL.

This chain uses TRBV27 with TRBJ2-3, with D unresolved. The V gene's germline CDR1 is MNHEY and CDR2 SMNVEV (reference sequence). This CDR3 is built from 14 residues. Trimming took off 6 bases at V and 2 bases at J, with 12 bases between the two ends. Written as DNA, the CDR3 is TGTGCCAGCAGGGTAATACAGAACACAGATACGCAGTATTTT. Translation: CASRVIQNTDTQYF.

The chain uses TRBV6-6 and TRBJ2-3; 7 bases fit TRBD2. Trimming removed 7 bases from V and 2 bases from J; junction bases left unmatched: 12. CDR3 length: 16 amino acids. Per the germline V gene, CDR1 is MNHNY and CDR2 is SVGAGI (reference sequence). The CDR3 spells CASTKGRAGVTDTQYF. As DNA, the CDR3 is TGTGCCAGCACCAAGGGAAGGGCGGGGGTCACAGATACGCAGTATTTT.

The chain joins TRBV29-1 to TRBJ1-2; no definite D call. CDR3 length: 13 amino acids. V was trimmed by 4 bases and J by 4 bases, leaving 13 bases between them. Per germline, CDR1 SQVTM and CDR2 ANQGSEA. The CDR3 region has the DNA TGCAGCGTTGGGGCAGGCGACTCCTATGGCTACACCTTC. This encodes CSVGAGDSYGYTF.

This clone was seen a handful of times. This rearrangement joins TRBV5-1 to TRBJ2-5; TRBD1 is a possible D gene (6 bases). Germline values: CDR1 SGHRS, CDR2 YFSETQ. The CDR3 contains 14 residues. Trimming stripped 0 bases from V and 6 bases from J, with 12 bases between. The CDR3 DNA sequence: TGCGCCAGCAGCTTGGATGCAGGGGTAAAGACCCAGTACTTC. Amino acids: CASSLDAGVKTQYF.

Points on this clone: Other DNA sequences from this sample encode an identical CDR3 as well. The CDR3 DNA reads TGTGCCAGCAGCGTAGGCCAGGAGGGAGACGAGCAGTACTTC. It specifies CASSVGQEGDEQYF. The gene calls are TRBV9 and TRBJ2-7, with a weak D call TRBD2 (6 bases). The CDR3 is 14 amino acids. Germline lookup yields CDR1 SGDLS and CDR2 YYNGEE. V gave up 0 bases and J gave up 5 bases, with 12 bases separating them.

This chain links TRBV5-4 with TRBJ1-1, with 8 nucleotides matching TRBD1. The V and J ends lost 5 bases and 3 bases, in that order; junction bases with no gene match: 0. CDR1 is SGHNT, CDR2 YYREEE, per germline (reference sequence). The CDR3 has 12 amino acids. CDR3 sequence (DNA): TGTGCCAGCAGGACAGGGGACACTGAAGCTTTCTTT. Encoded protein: CASRTGDTEAFF.

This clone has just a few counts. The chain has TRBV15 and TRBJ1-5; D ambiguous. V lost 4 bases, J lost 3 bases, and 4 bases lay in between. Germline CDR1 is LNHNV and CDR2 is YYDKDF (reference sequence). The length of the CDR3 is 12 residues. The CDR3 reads CATSNANQPQHF. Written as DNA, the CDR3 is TGTGCCACCAGCAACGCCAATCAGCCCCAGCATTTT.

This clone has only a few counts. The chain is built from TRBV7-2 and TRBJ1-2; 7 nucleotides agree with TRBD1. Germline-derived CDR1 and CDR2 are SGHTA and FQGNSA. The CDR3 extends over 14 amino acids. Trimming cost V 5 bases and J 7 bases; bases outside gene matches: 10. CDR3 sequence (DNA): TGTGCCAGCAGCCCCGCAGGGGGGGGGCCTGGCTACACCTTC. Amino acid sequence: CASSPAGGGPGYTF.

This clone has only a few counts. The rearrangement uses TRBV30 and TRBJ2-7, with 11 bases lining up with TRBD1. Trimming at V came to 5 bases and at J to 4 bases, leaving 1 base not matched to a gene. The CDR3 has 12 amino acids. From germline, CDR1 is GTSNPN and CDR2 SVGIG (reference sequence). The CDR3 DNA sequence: TGTGCCTGGGGGACAGGGGGATACGAGCAGTACTTC. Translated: CAWGTGGYEQYF.

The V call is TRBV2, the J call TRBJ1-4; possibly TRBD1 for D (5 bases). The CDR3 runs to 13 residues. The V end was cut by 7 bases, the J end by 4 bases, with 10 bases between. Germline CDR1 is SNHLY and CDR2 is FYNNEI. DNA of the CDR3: TGTGCCAGCACGGGGGGGTATAATGAAAAACTGTTTTTT. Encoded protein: CASTGGYNEKLFF. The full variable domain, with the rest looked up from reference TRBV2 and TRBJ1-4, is EPEVTQTPSHQVTQMGQEVILRCVPISNHLYFYWYRQILGQKVEFLVSFYNNEISEKSEIFDDQFSVERPDGSNFTLKIRSTKLEDSAMYFCASTGGYNEKLFFGSGTQLSVL.

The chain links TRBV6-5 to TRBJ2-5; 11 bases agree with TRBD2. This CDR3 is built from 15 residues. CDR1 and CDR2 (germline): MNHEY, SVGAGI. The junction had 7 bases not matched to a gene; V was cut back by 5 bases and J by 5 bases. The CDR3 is CASSRGTSGRETQYF. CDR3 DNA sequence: TGTGCCAGCAGTCGAGGGACTAGCGGTCGGGAGACCCAGTACTTC.

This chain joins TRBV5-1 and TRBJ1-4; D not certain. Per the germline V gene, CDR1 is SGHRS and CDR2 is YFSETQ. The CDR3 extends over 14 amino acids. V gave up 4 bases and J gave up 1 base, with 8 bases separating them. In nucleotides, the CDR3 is TGCGCCAGCAGCCGGGAGCAAACTAATGAAAAACTGTTTTTT. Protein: CASSREQTNEKLFF.